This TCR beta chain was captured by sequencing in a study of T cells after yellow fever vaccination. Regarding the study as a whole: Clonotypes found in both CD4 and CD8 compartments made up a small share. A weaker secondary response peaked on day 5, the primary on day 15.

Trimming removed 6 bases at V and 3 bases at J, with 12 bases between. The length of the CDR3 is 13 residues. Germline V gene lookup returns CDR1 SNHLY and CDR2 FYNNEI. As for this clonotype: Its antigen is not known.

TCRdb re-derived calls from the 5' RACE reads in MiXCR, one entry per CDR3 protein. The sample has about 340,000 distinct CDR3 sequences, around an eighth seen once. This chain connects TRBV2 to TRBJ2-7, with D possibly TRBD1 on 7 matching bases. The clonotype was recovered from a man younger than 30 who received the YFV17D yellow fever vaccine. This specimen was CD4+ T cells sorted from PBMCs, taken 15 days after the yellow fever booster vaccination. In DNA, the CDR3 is TGTGCCAGCAGGCGGGACAGCAACTACGAGCAGTACTTC. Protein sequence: CASRRDSNYEQYF.